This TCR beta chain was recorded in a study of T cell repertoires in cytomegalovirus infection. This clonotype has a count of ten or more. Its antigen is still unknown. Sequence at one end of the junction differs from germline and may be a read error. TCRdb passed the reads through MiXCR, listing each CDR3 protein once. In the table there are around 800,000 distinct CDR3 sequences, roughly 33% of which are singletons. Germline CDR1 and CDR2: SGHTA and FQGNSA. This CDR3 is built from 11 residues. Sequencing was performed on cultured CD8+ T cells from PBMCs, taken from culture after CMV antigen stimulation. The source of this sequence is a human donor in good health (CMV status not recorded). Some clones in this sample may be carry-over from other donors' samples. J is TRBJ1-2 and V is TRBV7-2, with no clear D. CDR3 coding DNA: TGTGCCAGCAGCCCGGCCAGCTTGGTTGGTTTC. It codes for CASSPASLVGF.